The 18 T cell receptor beta chains listed next were all sequenced from one sample in a study of T cells in Graves' hyperthyroidism and ophthalmopathy (dated by TCRdb to the late 2010s). Preparation of the library involved multiplex PCR. TCRdb shows the sequencer as Illumina HiSeq 2000. The TCR beta CDR3 regions were amplified from the RNA transcripts. For the first round of RT-PCR on the TCR CDR3, the HTBI primer set was used together with the Qiagen OneStep RT-PCR kit. Clones were called with MiXCR by TCRdb after fastp trimmed the public reads at Q25, and only in-frame beta chains were retained. Under each unique CDR3 protein, matching rows form one entry showing the most common genes and DNA. The sample table lists fewer than 450,000 distinct CDR3 sequences, approximately 18% of them with a count of one. Together, the top ten hold approximately 35% of the sample. The sequenced sample consisted of blood. These receptors originate from a woman aged 25 to 39 with Graves' hyperthyroidism that later progressed to Graves' ophthalmopathy.

V is TRBV5-1 and J is TRBJ1-1; D remains ambiguous. Germline V gene data show CDR1 as SGHRS and CDR2 as YFSETQ. Trimming took off 1 base at V and 0 bases at J, with 19 bases between the two ends. CDR3 length: 18 amino acids. DNA of the CDR3: TGCGCCAGCAGCTTGATGTTTAGGGATAAAGGCATGAACACTGAAGCTTTCTTT. Protein product: CASSLMFRDKGMNTEAFF.

Concerning this clonotype: In this CDR3 the conserved last residue, phenylalanine or tryptophan, is missing, so a read error is likely. The chain employs TRBV12-3 or TRBV12-4 and TRBJ2-2; 12 positions match TRBD2. With 6 bases clipped from V and 4 bases from J, the junction kept 3 bases outside the gene matches. CDR3 length: 15 amino acids. CDR3 amino acids: CASRKTSGGTGELFL. As DNA, the CDR3 is TGTGCCAGCAGAAAGACTAGCGGGGGCACCGGGGAGCTGTTTCTT.

This chain connects TRBV10-3 to TRBJ2-1; D perhaps matches TRBD1 (6 bases). The CDR3 consists of 12 residues. The V end lost 3 bases, the J end lost 10 bases, and 10 bases lay between the germline ends. The V gene's germline CDR1 is ENHRY and CDR2 SYGVKD. CDR3 sequence: CAISEPRGEQFF. CDR3 nucleotides: TGTGCCATCAGTGAACCCAGGGGAGAGCAGTTCTTC.

In its sample, this clonotype was seen many times. The chain recombines TRBV20-1 with TRBJ2-7; TRBD2 agrees at 10 bases. The junction had 14 bases not matched to a gene; V was cut back by 5 bases and J by 7 bases. The CDR3 runs 15 residues. Germline CDR1 DFQATT, CDR2 SNEGSKA (reference sequence). The CDR3 loop reads CSAGLLAGVYGEQYF. The CDR3 nucleotides read TGCAGTGCTGGACTCCTAGCGGGAGTTTATGGTGAGCAGTACTTC.

This clonotype was counted at least ten times. The V call is TRBV18, the J call TRBJ1-1, with a weak D call TRBD1 (6 bases). The germline V gene encodes CDR1 KGHSH and CDR2 LQKENI. With 4 bases removed from V and 3 bases from J, the gap between germline ends came to 12 bases. The CDR3 consists of 14 residues. CDR3 DNA: TGTGCCAGCTCACTCAGAGCAGGGGACACTGAAGCTTTCTTT. Its protein product is CASSLRAGDTEAFF.

Many counts were recorded for this clonotype. The rearrangement links TRBV15 to TRBJ1-5; maybe TRBD1 (6 bases). Per germline, CDR1 LNHNV and CDR2 YYDKDF (reference sequence). With 5 bases removed from V and 2 bases from J, the gap between germline ends came to 22 bases. There are 18 residues in the CDR3. CDR3 loop: CATSRDKVLDWGNQPQHF. For the CDR3, the DNA is TGTGCCACCAGCCGGGACAAGGTTCTGGATTGGGGCAATCAGCCCCAGCATTTT.

The genes are TRBV19 and TRBJ1-4; D is perhaps TRBD1 (5 bases). This CDR3 spans 14 amino acids. In germline, CDR1 is LNHDA, CDR2 SQIVND (reference sequence). V was trimmed by 3 bases and J by 6 bases, leaving 11 bases between them. The CDR3 protein is CASSIGGSYEKLFF. CDR3 DNA: TGTGCCAGTAGTATCGGGGGATCGTATGAAAAACTGTTTTTT.

The chain joins TRBV6-1 to TRBJ2-5; tentatively, D is TRBD1 (6 bases). V dropped 6 bases and J dropped 0 bases, with 17 bases sitting between them. Germline V CDR1 and CDR2: MNHNS, SASEGT. The CDR3 is 16 residues long. The chain's CDR3 is CASSLGTSDYQETQYF. The DNA of the CDR3 is TGTGCCAGCAGCCTGGGGACATCCGATTACCAAGAGACCCAGTACTTC.

The chain employs TRBV19 and TRBJ1-1; 7 bases are a match to TRBD1. Germline V gene sequence: CDR1 LNHDA, CDR2 SQIVND (reference sequence). The CDR3 spans 13 residues. The ends lost 5 bases at V and 7 bases at J; junction bases unmatched: 7. In nucleotides, the CDR3 is TGTGCCAGTAGTGGCAATAGGGACAGTGAAGCTTTCTTT. Protein: CASSGNRDSEAFF.

V is TRBV10-2 and J is TRBJ2-5; TRBD2 agrees at 10 bases. J was trimmed by 5 bases and V by 6 bases; bases with no gene match: 6. From germline, CDR1 is WSHSY and CDR2 SAAADI. The CDR3 is 14 residues long. CDR3 region: CASSVSSGRETQYF. The DNA of the CDR3 is TGCGCCAGCAGCGTCAGTAGCGGGAGGGAGACCCAGTACTTC.

This clonotype was seen ten or more times. The CDR3 bases are TGTGCCACCGGGTCTCATAGCTCCTACGAGCAGTACTTC. This codes for CATGSHSSYEQYF. The chain joins TRBV15 to TRBJ2-7, with D uncertain. The CDR3 runs 13 residues. Germline loops: CDR1 LNHNV, CDR2 YYDKDF (reference sequence). V lost 8 bases, J lost 0 bases, and 11 bases lay in between. Drawing the rest from reference TRBV15 and TRBJ2-7, the complete variable domain is DAMVIQNPRYQVTQFGKPVTLSCSQTLNHNVMYWYQQKSSQAPKLLFHYYDKDFNNEADTPDNFQSRRPNTSFCFLDIRSPGLGDTAMYLCATGSHSSYEQYFGPGTRLTVT.

This clonotype occurred many times. The rearrangement uses TRBV29-1 and TRBJ1-6; a weak D match, TRBD1 (6 bases). The CDR3 covers 13 residues. The V end lost 7 bases, the J end lost 7 bases, and 14 bases lay between the germline ends. The germline CDR1 and CDR2 sequences are SQVTM and ANQGSEA. CDR3 loop: CSARTALNSPLHF. Written as DNA, the CDR3 is TGCAGCGCGAGGACAGCCCTGAATTCACCCCTCCACTTT. Based on the CDR3 plus reference TRBV29-1 and TRBJ1-6, the full variable domain is SAVISQKPSRDICQRGTSLTIQCQVDSQVTMMFWYRQQPGQSLTLIATANQGSEATYESGFVIDKFPISRPNLTFSTLTVSNMSPEDSSIYLCSARTALNSPLHFGNGTRLTVT.

This clonotype came up many times. This chain links TRBV28 with TRBJ2-7; D is uncertain. CDR1 and CDR2 from the germline V gene are MDHEN and SYDVKM. This CDR3 is 16 amino acids long. Between the trimmed V and J ends, which lost 7 bases and 3 bases, there was a span of 22 bases. CDR3 amino acids: CASTSPGTEIVYEQYF. Here the CDR3 DNA reads TGTGCCAGCACCAGTCCCGGCACCGAAATAGTCTACGAGCAGTACTTC. Looking up the rest from reference TRBV28 and TRBJ2-7 gives the full variable domain: DVKVTQSSRYLVKRTGEKVFLECVQDMDHENMFWYRQDPGLGLRLIYFSYDVKMKEKGDIPEGYSVSREKKERFSLILESASTNQTSMYLCASTSPGTEIVYEQYFGPGTRLTVT.

The J gene is TRBJ2-1, the V gene TRBV14; D unresolved. This CDR3 is 14 amino acids long. Trimming removed 0 bases at V and 4 bases at J, with 7 bases between. The germline CDR1 and CDR2 sequences are SGHDN and FVKESK. This CDR3 reads CASSQEAWYNEQFF. DNA of the CDR3: TGTGCCAGCAGCCAAGAGGCCTGGTACAATGAGCAGTTCTTC.

This clonotype was recorded many times. This chain's CDR3 is CASSFPDSATNEQFF. CDR3 DNA: TGTGCCAGCAGTTTTCCGGACAGTGCCACCAATGAGCAGTTCTTC. The V gene is TRBV12-3 or TRBV12-4, the J gene TRBJ2-1; D perhaps matches TRBD1 (6 bases). With 3 bases removed from V and 6 bases from J, the gap between germline ends came to 15 bases. The CDR3 consists of 15 residues.

This clonotype was detected many times. This chain links TRBV20-1 with TRBJ2-3, with 9 nucleotides matching TRBD2. J was trimmed by 5 bases and V by 6 bases; bases with no gene match: 12. Looked up from germline, CDR1 is DFQATT and CDR2 is SNEGSKA (reference sequence). This CDR3 has 15 amino acids. CDR3 sequence (DNA): TGCAGTGCAGATGATCCGGGACTAGCTATAGATACGCAGTATTTT. It encodes CSADDPGLAIDTQYF.

This clonotype was recorded many times. This chain connects TRBV7-6 to TRBJ2-1; the D is unclear. Deletions cut 5 bases from V and 6 bases from J, with 14 bases between. CDR1 is SGHVS, CDR2 FNYEAQ, per germline. The CDR3 is made up of 14 amino acids. The DNA for the CDR3 is TGTGCCAGCAGCACACGAGGCGGCACCAATGAGCAGTTCTTC. It codes for CASSTRGGTNEQFF.

This clonotype was detected many times. The chain is built from TRBV5-1 and TRBJ1-1; possibly TRBD1 for D (5 bases). V was cut by 2 bases and J by 3 bases, with 20 bases left in between. CDR1 SGHRS and CDR2 YFSETQ come from the germline V gene. The CDR3 is made up of 17 amino acids. This chain's CDR3 is CASSLSLRQGRDTEAFF. Written as DNA, the CDR3 is TGCGCCAGCAGCTTATCATTACGTCAGGGTCGCGACACTGAAGCTTTCTTT. Drawing the rest from reference TRBV5-1 and TRBJ1-1, the complete variable domain is KAGVTQTPRYLIKTRGQQVTLSCSPISGHRSVSWYQQTPGQGLQFLFEYFSETQRNKGNFPGRFSGRQFSNSRSEMNVSTLELGDSALYLCASSLSLRQGRDTEAFFGQGTRLTVV.